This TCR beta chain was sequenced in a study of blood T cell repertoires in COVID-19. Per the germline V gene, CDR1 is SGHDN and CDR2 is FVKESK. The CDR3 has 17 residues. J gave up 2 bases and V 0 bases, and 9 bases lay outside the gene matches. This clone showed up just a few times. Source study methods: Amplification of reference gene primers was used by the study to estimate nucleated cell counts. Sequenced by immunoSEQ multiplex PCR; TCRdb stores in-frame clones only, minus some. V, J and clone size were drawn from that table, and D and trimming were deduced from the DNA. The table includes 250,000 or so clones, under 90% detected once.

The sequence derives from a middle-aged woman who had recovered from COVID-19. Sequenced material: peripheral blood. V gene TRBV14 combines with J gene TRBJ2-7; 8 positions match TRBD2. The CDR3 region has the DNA TGTGCCAGCAGCCAAGATAGTGGACTAGCCTTAGCCTACGAGCAGTACTTC. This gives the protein CASSQDSGLALAYEQYF.